The T cell receptor (beta chain) under discussion was sequenced for a study of blood T cell repertoires in COVID-19. Study as a whole: COVID-19 samples, acute and convalescent, were from the United States, Italy and Spain. T cells, B-cell-depleted T cells, or PBMCs supplied cDNA or gDNA.

Authors' data handling: Counts of nucleated cells, estimated from reference gene primer amplification, were obtained. Data came from immunoSEQ multiplex PCR; TCRdb stores just in-frame clones and leaves some out. V, J and clone size were drawn from that table, and D and trimming were deduced from the DNA. The sample holds 200,000 to 250,000 clones, 65% to 85% seen once. This sequence originates from a human donor in a cohort sampled during active COVID-19. The specimen sequenced was peripheral blood.

For the CDR3, the DNA is TGTGCCAGCAGACTTCTCGATAATAATGAAAAACTGTTTTTT. Encoded protein: CASRLLDNNEKLFF. This chain connects TRBV27 to TRBJ1-4; no clear D. Trimming removed 6 bases at V and 4 bases at J, with 12 bases between. Germline V CDR1 and CDR2: MNHEY, SMNVEV (reference sequence). CDR3 length: 14 amino acids.